Sequencing of this T cell receptor beta chain was carried out in a study of blood T cell repertoires in COVID-19. On the study more broadly: Some COVID-19 samples were acute and others convalescent; all came from the United States, Italy and Spain.

J gave up 5 bases and V 1 base, and 3 bases lay outside the gene matches. Germline CDR1 MNHEY, CDR2 SVGAGI. The CDR3 contains 15 residues. Authors' analysis steps: The assay estimated nucleated cells by amplifying reference gene primers. TCRdb's table, derived via immunoSEQ multiplex PCR, lists solely in-frame clones and lacks some. From that table come the V and J calls and clone size; the DNA was used to work out D and trimming. Counted here are roughly 700,000 clones, 75% to 90% occurring once; the ten biggest clones make up roughly 0.25%. The sample consisted of peripheral blood. This clonotype originated in a woman between 18 and 30 years old with acute or convalescent COVID-19. The chain is built from TRBV6-5 and TRBJ2-5; TRBD1 matches 11 bases. The CDR3 DNA follows: TGTGCCAGCAGTTACTTCGGGACAGGGGGTGAGACCCAGTACTTC. Residues: CASSYFGTGGETQYF.